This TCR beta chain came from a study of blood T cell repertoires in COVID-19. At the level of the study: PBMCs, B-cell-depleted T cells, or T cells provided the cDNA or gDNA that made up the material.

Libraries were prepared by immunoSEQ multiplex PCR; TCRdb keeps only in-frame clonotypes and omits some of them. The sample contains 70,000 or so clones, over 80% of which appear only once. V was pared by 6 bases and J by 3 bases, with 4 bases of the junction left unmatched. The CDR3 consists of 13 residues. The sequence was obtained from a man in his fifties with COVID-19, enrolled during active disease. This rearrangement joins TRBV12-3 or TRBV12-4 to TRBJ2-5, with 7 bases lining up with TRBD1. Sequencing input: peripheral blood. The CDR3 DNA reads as TGTGCCAGCAGCTCTGGGACAGAAGAGACCCAGTACTTC. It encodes CASSSGTEETQYF.